A single sample gave rise to the 2 T cell receptor beta chains below, sequenced in a study of monozygotic twins with inflammatory bowel disease (dated by TCRdb to about 2019). Library creation used 5' RACE. Sequencing used an Illumina HiSeq 2500. Following TCRdb reprocessing, every CDR3 protein sequence forms one entry, and DNA is not provided. The table for this sample shows 350,000 to 550,000 distinct CDR3 sequences. The top ten constitute about 2.2% of the sample. Input material: blood. These receptor sequences come from a human donor with ulcerative colitis or Crohn's disease, or a healthy co-twin of an affected twin (not recorded which).

The CDR3 loop reads CASSLFPGTSAGELFF. The rearrangement joins TRBV6-2 or TRBV6-3 to TRBJ2-2; TCRdb designates TRBD2, a call that cannot be tested without DNA. The V gene's germline CDR1 is MNHEY and CDR2 SVGEGT. There are 16 residues in the CDR3.

V usage is TRBV20-1 and J usage is TRBJ2-1; the D gene TCRdb calls, TRBD1, cannot be checked with no DNA. Germline V CDR1 and CDR2: DFQATT, SNEGSKA (reference sequence). CDR3 size: 15 residues. The chain's CDR3 is CSARGVGQGYNEQFF.